This entry lists 13 T cell receptor beta chains sequenced from one sample in a study of T-cell memory formation after mild COVID-19. TCRdb independently ran MiXCR on the 5' RACE reads; one entry per CDR3 protein. The profile shows roughly 130,000 distinct CDR3 sequences, less than 6.5% of them singletons. The sequenced sample consisted of PBMCs or a T cell subset sorted from them (not recorded which). The receptor source for this set is an adult woman who had mild COVID-19 (a few samples of this study predate the infection). Cell type and time point are not known.

The table lists this clonotype with many counts. The chain uses TRBV4-1 and TRBJ2-1, with 9 positions matching TRBD2. Germline CDR1 reads MGHRA; CDR2 reads YSYEKL. This CDR3 has 17 residues. V dropped 1 base and J dropped 6; count of bases not matched to a gene: 10. The CDR3 DNA is TGCGCCAGCAGCCAAGTCGGGGCGGGGGGGCACTTCAATGAGCAGTTCTTC. Translated, it gives CASSQVGAGGHFNEQFF.

This clonotype was seen more than once but under ten times. The chain is built from TRBV20-1 and TRBJ1-5; weak D call: TRBD1 (6 bases). Trimming removed 7 bases from V and 10 bases from J, with 17 bases in between. The V gene's germline CDR1 is DFQATT and CDR2 SNEGSKA (reference sequence). The CDR3 covers 12 residues. CDR3 sequence reads: CSGAGDLGPQHF. The DNA of the CDR3 is TGCAGTGGGGCAGGGGATCTGGGTCCCCAGCATTTT.

This clonotype has at least ten counts. The rearrangement joins TRBV6-5 to TRBJ2-7, with D perhaps assigned TRBD1 or TRBD2 (6 bases each). V was trimmed by 6 bases and J by 9 bases, leaving 12 bases between them. This CDR3 is 11 amino acids long. Per germline, CDR1 MNHEY and CDR2 SVGAGI. The CDR3 spells CASSAEGGQYF. As DNA, the CDR3 is TGTGCCAGCAGCGCGGAGGGGGGGCAGTACTTC.

The genes are TRBV6-1 and TRBJ2-7, with TRBD2 matching over 7 bases. V lost 3 bases and J lost 3; bases outside the gene matches: 5. The CDR3 is 14 amino acids. Germline assignment: CDR1 MNHNS and CDR2 SASEGT. The DNA of the CDR3 is TGTGCCAGCAGTGAGACTAGCCGCATCTACGAGCAGTACTTC. This translates into CASSETSRIYEQYF.

The J gene is TRBJ2-2, the V gene TRBV7-9; D not certain. V lost 2 bases to trimming and J lost 5 bases, with 15 bases between them. Germline CDR1 reads SEHNR; CDR2 reads FQNEAQ (reference sequence). The CDR3 has 16 amino acids. The CDR3 is CASSLFTGSPTGELFF. CDR3 in DNA: TGTGCCAGCAGCTTATTCACTGGCAGCCCAACCGGGGAGCTGTTTTTT.

There are many counts of this clonotype. The chain employs TRBV10-3 and TRBJ2-7; TRBD2 aligns across 8 bases. The J segment lost 2 bases and the V segment lost 11 bases, leaving 14 bases of the junction unmatched. The CDR3 is 15 residues long. Germline V gene lookup returns CDR1 ENHRY and CDR2 SYGVKD. CDR3 sequence reads: CAARGAGGGAYEQYF. The CDR3 DNA reads as TGTGCCGCCCGGGGTGCGGGAGGAGGTGCCTACGAGCAGTACTTC.

CDR3 in DNA: TGTGCCAGCAGTGAAGTGGGACTAGCGGCCCAAGAGACCCAGTTCTTC. Translation: CASSEVGLAAQETQFF. This chain joins TRBV2 and TRBJ2-1; 11 nucleotides match TRBD2. The V and J ends lost 1 base and 13 bases, in that order; junction bases with no gene match: 12. Per germline, CDR1 SNHLY and CDR2 FYNNEI. CDR3 length: 16 amino acids.

This clonotype was detected only a few times. The J gene is TRBJ1-1, the V gene TRBV10-3; no firm D call. The ends were cut back, 9 bases at V and 2 bases at J, with 13 bases in the middle. The CDR3 has 13 amino acids. The germline gives CDR1 ENHRY, CDR2 SYGVKD. CDR3 bases: TGTGCCATGAGTAGAGCCCTTAACACTGAAGCTTTCTTT. As protein: CAMSRALNTEAFF.

This clonotype was seen many times. The chain recombines TRBV29-1 with TRBJ1-2, with no clear D. Deletions cut 4 bases from V and 4 bases from J, with 13 bases between. CDR1 is SQVTM and CDR2 is ANQGSEA in the germline V gene. The CDR3 is made up of 13 amino acids. CDR3 DNA sequence: TGCAGCGTTGCGGGAGGCGGCGTCTATGGCTACACCTTC. Protein product: CSVAGGGVYGYTF.

In this sample, this clonotype turned up a few times. The chain employs TRBV2 and TRBJ2-7; tentative D call: TRBD1 (6 bases). V was clipped by 0 bases and J by 6 bases, with 12 bases between them. Germline V gene sequence: CDR1 SNHLY, CDR2 FYNNEI. The CDR3 covers 14 residues. CDR3 sequence reads: CASSEAPGASEQYF. In DNA form, the CDR3 reads TGTGCCAGCAGTGAAGCCCCAGGGGCCAGCGAGCAGTACTTC.

This clonotype was found a few times. This sequence joins TRBV5-1 and TRBJ2-7, with D perhaps TRBD1 (5 bases). V was trimmed by 2 bases and J by 3 bases, leaving 9 bases between them. The germline gives CDR1 SGHRS, CDR2 YFSETQ. This CDR3 spans 13 amino acids. CDR3 bases: TGCGCCAGCAGCTTCCAGGGAAACTACGAGCAGTACTTC. Translated, it gives CASSFQGNYEQYF.

The chain has TRBV6-2 or TRBV6-3 and TRBJ2-1; TRBD1 or TRBD2 may be the D gene (5 bases each). The CDR3 loop spans 15 amino acids. V lost 7 bases to trimming and J lost 9 bases, with 22 bases between them. CDR1 is MNHEY and CDR2 is SVGEGT in the germline V gene. CDR3 loop: CASTTRGRPTPEQFF. CDR3 DNA sequence: TGTGCCAGCACCACCCGGGGCAGGCCAACCCCTGAGCAGTTCTTC.

This clonotype was observed at least ten times. V is TRBV7-8 and J is TRBJ2-5; 12 bases align to TRBD2. After removal of 1 base from V and 5 bases from J, the junction contained 11 bases not matched to a gene. The CDR3 contains 18 residues. Germline lookup yields CDR1 SGHVS and CDR2 FQNEAQ. CDR3 nucleotides: TGTGCCAGCAGCTTAGGTCGGCTAGCGGGGGGGCTACAGGAGACCCAGTACTTC. It is translated as CASSLGRLAGGLQETQYF.